The sequence of this T cell receptor beta chain was determined in a study of cytomegalovirus exposure and HLA in healthy donors. The CDR3 sequence is 14 residues long. Germline CDR1 is SEHNR and CDR2 is FQNEAQ (reference sequence). Between the trimmed V and J ends, which lost 0 bases and 6 bases, there was a span of 12 bases. As regards this clone: What it recognizes is unknown.

A multiplex PCR was run with 60 Vbeta primers and 13 Jbeta primers. In the original analysis: Later, an analysis found some 80 million unique TCR beta chains, and 8.5 million to 12 million of these were shared. The data were produced by immunoSEQ multiplex PCR, yet TCRdb's version contains in-frame clones alone and is incomplete. V, J and clone size derive from that table, while D and trimming were established from the DNA sequence. The table includes about 140,000 clones, around 83% detected once. Points from the study as a whole: The later analysis indicated that the majority of CMV-associated TCR beta chains appeared HLA-restricted.

The sequence was collected from a man aged 35 to 55 in good health and CMV-seropositive. The chain recombines TRBV7-9 with TRBJ2-7; D may be TRBD2 (5 bases). Sequencing was performed on PBMCs. The CDR3, as DNA: TGTGCCAGCAGCTTAGCACTGTTGGCGGGCGAGCAGTACTTC. Its protein product is CASSLALLAGEQYF.